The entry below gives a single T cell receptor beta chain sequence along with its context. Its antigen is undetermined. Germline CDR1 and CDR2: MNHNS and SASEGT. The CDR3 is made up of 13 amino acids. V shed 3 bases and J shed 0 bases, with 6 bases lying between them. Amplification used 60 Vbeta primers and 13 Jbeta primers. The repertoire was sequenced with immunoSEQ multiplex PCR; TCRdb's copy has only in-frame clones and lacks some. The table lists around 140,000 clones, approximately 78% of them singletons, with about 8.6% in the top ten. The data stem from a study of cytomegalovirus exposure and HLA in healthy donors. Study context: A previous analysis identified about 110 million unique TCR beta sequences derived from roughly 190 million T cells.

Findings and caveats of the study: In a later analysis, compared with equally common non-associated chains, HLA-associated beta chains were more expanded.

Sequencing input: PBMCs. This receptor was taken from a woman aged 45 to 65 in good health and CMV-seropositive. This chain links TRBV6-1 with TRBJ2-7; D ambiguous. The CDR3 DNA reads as TGTGCCAGCAGTGACAGAAGCTCCTACGAGCAGTACTTC. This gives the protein CASSDRSSYEQYF.